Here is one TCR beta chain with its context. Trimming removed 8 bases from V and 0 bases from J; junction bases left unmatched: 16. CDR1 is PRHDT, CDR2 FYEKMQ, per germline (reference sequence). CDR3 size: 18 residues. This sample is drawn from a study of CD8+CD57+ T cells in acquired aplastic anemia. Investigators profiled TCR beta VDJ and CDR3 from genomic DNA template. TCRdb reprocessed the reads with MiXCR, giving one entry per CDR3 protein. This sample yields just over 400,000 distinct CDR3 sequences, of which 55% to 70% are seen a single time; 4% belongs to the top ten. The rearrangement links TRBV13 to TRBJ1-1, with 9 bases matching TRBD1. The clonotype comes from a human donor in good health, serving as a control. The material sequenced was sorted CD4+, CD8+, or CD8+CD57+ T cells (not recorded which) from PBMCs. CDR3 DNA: TGTGCCAGCTCATCAGCTAACACAGGGGGCGGAATGAACACTGAAGCTTTCTTT. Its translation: CASSSANTGGGMNTEAFF. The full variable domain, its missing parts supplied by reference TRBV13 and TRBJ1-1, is AAGVIQSPRHLIKEKRETATLKCYPIPRHDTVYWYQQGPGQDPQFLISFYEKMQSDKGSIPDRFSAQQFSDYHSELNMSSLELGDSALYFCASSSANTGGGMNTEAFFGQGTRLTVV.